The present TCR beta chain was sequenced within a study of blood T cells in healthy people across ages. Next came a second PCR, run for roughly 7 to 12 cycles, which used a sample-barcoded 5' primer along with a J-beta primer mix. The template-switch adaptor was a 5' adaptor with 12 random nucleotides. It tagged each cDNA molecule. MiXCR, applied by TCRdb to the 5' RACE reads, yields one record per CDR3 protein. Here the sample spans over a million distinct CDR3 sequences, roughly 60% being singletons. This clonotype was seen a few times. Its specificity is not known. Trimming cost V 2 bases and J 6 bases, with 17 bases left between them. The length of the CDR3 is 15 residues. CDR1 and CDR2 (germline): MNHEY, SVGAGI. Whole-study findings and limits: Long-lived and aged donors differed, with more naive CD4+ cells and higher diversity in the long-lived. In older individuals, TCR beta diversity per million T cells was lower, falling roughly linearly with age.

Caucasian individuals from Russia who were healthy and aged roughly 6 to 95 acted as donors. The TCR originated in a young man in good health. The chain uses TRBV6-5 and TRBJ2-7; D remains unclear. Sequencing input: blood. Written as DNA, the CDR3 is TGTGCCAGCAGTTACAGGGATCCAATTTTTAGCGAGCAGTACTTC. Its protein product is CASSYRDPIFSEQYF.